The present entry profiles one TCR beta chain with its context. This sample stems from a study of T cells in Graves' hyperthyroidism and ophthalmopathy. TCR beta CDR3 regions were amplified from RNA transcripts. HTBI primers were the set used in a first-round RT-PCR of the TCR CDR3. TCRdb passed the multiplex PCR reads through MiXCR, listing each CDR3 protein once. In the table there are under 600,000 distinct CDR3 sequences, about a sixth of which are singletons. The source material was blood. This receptor was obtained from a woman in her thirties or forties with Graves' ophthalmopathy.

The CDR3 DNA follows: TGTGCCAGCAGTTCCCGGGGACTGGATTACAATGAGCAGTTCTTC. Its translation: CASSSRGLDYNEQFF. This chain joins TRBV12-3 or TRBV12-4 and TRBJ2-1; tentative D call: TRBD2 (6 bases). V was clipped by 4 bases and J by 4 bases, with 14 bases between them. The CDR3 has 15 residues.